The rows below give T cell receptor beta chains drawn from one sample of a study of blood T cells in healthy people across ages. From the 5' RACE reads, TCRdb called clonotypes with MiXCR, one entry per CDR3 protein. Among 900,000 to 950,000 distinct CDR3 sequences listed, around 29% were seen once. This sample was also put to use in a study of T cells of mothers and their children.

Material for sequencing was blood. The receptor source for this set is a woman in her 40s in good health. Both conserved end residues are part of each CDR3. A D gene is named only where the DNA matches it firmly. Only part of the rows carry a size: once, few, many, or a class if the clone is expanded.

J gene: TRBJ2-5; clone size: -; V gene: TRBV29-1; D gene: -; CDR3 protein: CSVGHRGTETQYF; CDR3 DNA: TGCAGCGTGGGACATCGAGGAACGGAGACCCAGTACTTC
J gene: TRBJ2-5; clone size: many; V gene: TRBV7-2; D gene: TRBD2; CDR3 protein: CASSLASGEGETQYF; CDR3 DNA: TGTGCCAGCAGCTTAGCTAGCGGGGAAGGCGAGACCCAGTACTTC
J gene: TRBJ2-1; clone size: few; V gene: TRBV12-5; D gene: TRBD2; CDR3 protein: CASGGTSGGGLSYNEQFF; CDR3 DNA: TGTGCTAGTGGTGGGACTAGCGGGGGAGGTCTCTCCTACAATGAGCAGTTCTTC
J gene: TRBJ2-3; clone size: -; V gene: TRBV7-2; D gene: -; CDR3 protein: CASSLSGYTDAQYF; CDR3 DNA: TGTGCCAGCAGCTTGTCGGGCTACACAGATGCGCAGTATTTT
J gene: TRBJ1-6; clone size: -; V gene: TRBV7-6; D gene: -; CDR3 protein: CASRVSRHNSPLHF; CDR3 DNA: TGTGCCAGCAGAGTATCGAGGCATAATTCACCCCTCCACTTT
J gene: TRBJ2-3; clone size: -; V gene: TRBV6-1; D gene: -; CDR3 protein: CASSKRDISSTDTQDF; CDR3 DNA: TGTGCCAGCAGTAAACGCGACATTTCTAGCACAGATACGCAGGATTTT
J gene: TRBJ1-1; clone size: few; V gene: TRBV3-1; D gene: -; CDR3 protein: CASSQRARAETEAFF; CDR3 DNA: TGTGCCAGCAGCCAAAGAGCCAGGGCAGAGACCGAAGCTTTCTTT
J gene: TRBJ1-2; clone size: few; V gene: TRBV3-1; D gene: TRBD1; CDR3 protein: CASSQDQGGEIYGYTF; CDR3 DNA: TGTGCCAGCAGCCAAGATCAAGGGGGCGAGATCTATGGCTACACCTTC
J gene: TRBJ2-3; clone size: -; V gene: TRBV9; D gene: -; CDR3 protein: CASSVDASSGRPSTDTQYF; CDR3 DNA: TGTGCCAGCAGCGTAGACGCTAGCTCTGGGAGACCTAGCACAGATACGCAGTATTTT
J gene: TRBJ1-1; clone size: few; V gene: TRBV5-1; D gene: -; CDR3 protein: CASSLAVAMNTEAFF; CDR3 DNA: TGCGCCAGCAGCTTGGCAGTCGCTATGAACACTGAAGCTTTCTTT
J gene: TRBJ2-1; clone size: many; V gene: TRBV29-1; D gene: TRBD1; CDR3 protein: CSVGEGQGTNEQFF; CDR3 DNA: TGCAGCGTGGGAGAGGGACAGGGTACGAATGAGCAGTTCTTC
J gene: TRBJ1-3; clone size: -; V gene: TRBV3-1; D gene: -; CDR3 protein: CASSQDSHRFSGNIIYF; CDR3 DNA: TGTGCCAGCAGCCAAGATAGCCACAGGTTCTCTGGAAACATCATATATTTT
J gene: TRBJ2-3; clone size: -; V gene: TRBV18; D gene: TRBD1; CDR3 protein: CASSPPGTAYTDTQYF; CDR3 DNA: TGTGCCAGCTCACCACCCGGGACAGCCTATACAGATACGCAGTATTTT
J gene: TRBJ1-2; clone size: -; V gene: TRBV12-3/TRBV12-4; D gene: -; CDR3 protein: CASSREATGFTF; CDR3 DNA: TGTGCCAGCAGCAGGGAGGCCACAGGCTTCACCTTC
J gene: TRBJ2-3; clone size: once; V gene: TRBV4-1; D gene: TRBD1; CDR3 protein: CASSQSGQGTWGDTQYF; CDR3 DNA: TGCGCCAGCAGCCAGAGCGGACAGGGGACATGGGGGGATACGCAGTATTTT
J gene: TRBJ2-5; clone size: many; V gene: TRBV6-5; D gene: TRBD1; CDR3 protein: CASTPGTVLKETQYF; CDR3 DNA: TGTGCCAGCACCCCTGGGACAGTGTTGAAGGAGACCCAGTACTTC
J gene: TRBJ1-6; clone size: -; V gene: TRBV12-3/TRBV12-4; D gene: TRBD1; CDR3 protein: CASSEGGPLHF; CDR3 DNA: TGTGCCAGCAGCGAAGGGGGCCCCCTCCACTTT
J gene: TRBJ2-7; clone size: many; V gene: TRBV7-2; D gene: -; CDR3 protein: CASSLVPPTLNPSVGQYF; CDR3 DNA: TGTGCCAGCAGCTTAGTGCCGCCGACACTCAACCCCAGTGTCGGGCAGTACTTC
J gene: TRBJ2-5; clone size: -; V gene: TRBV11-2; D gene: -; CDR3 protein: CASSLRQKQTQYF; CDR3 DNA: TGTGCCAGCAGCCTTCGACAAAAACAGACCCAGTACTTC
J gene: TRBJ1-5; clone size: -; V gene: TRBV6-2/TRBV6-3; D gene: TRBD1; CDR3 protein: CASSRTGQGRNQPQHF; CDR3 DNA: TGTGCCAGCAGTAGAACAGGACAGGGGCGCAATCAGCCCCAGCATTTT
J gene: TRBJ1-2; clone size: -; V gene: TRBV9; D gene: TRBD1; CDR3 protein: CASSARAGGDANYGYTF; CDR3 DNA: TGTGCCAGCAGCGCAAGGGCAGGGGGCGATGCTAACTATGGCTACACCTTC
J gene: TRBJ2-3; clone size: -; V gene: TRBV11-2; D gene: TRBD2; CDR3 protein: CASSRTLALSTDTQYF; CDR3 DNA: TGTGCCAGCAGCCGTACACTAGCGCTTAGCACAGATACGCAGTATTTT
J gene: TRBJ2-6; clone size: -; V gene: TRBV2; D gene: TRBD1; CDR3 protein: CASIRDRGELGANVLTF; CDR3 DNA: TGTGCCAGCATCCGGGACAGGGGGGAGCTCGGGGCCAACGTCCTGACTTTC
J gene: TRBJ1-2; clone size: -; V gene: TRBV9; D gene: TRBD1; CDR3 protein: CAGSATGINYGYTF; CDR3 DNA: TGTGCCGGCAGCGCGACAGGGATTAACTATGGCTACACCTTC
J gene: TRBJ2-1; clone size: many; V gene: TRBV29-1; D gene: -; CDR3 protein: CSVGPLLRGNEQFF; CDR3 DNA: TGCAGCGTTGGCCCTCTCCTCAGGGGAAATGAGCAGTTCTTC
J gene: TRBJ2-4; clone size: many; V gene: TRBV3-1; D gene: -; CDR3 protein: CASRGLAKNIQYF; CDR3 DNA: TGTGCCAGCCGGGGGCTAGCCAAAAACATTCAGTACTTC
J gene: TRBJ1-1; clone size: few; V gene: TRBV3-1; D gene: TRBD1; CDR3 protein: CASSQTTGGAYPTEAFF; CDR3 DNA: TGTGCCAGCAGCCAAACGACAGGGGGCGCGTATCCCACTGAAGCTTTCTTT